The subject of this entry is one TCR beta chain. These data come from a study of blood T cell repertoires in COVID-19. Study details: Specimens from acute and convalescent COVID-19 originated in the United States, Italy and Spain. T cells, B-cell-depleted T cells, or PBMCs supplied cDNA or gDNA.

Germline loops: CDR1 SGHTA, CDR2 FQGNSA. Trimming took 5 bases from V and 3 from J; bases not matched to a gene: 5. The CDR3 sequence is 15 residues long. In the original processing: Quantification of nucleated cells was approximated via reference gene primer amplification. The method was immunoSEQ multiplex PCR; TCRdb's version includes in-frame clones alone and lacks a portion of them. That table furnishes V, J and clone size, whereas the DNA furnished D and trimming. The data hold fewer than 350,000 clones, with more than 75% observed a single time. Sequences were obtained from peripheral blood. The receptor comes from a woman aged 50 to 65 who had recovered from COVID-19. The chain joins TRBV7-2 to TRBJ1-4; 8 positions match TRBD1. CDR3 nucleotide sequence: TGTGCCAGCAGCATAAAGACAGGGGCTAATGAAAAACTGTTTTTT. Amino acid sequence: CASSIKTGANEKLFF.